These 3 T cell receptor beta chains were sequenced from one sample in a study of cytomegalovirus exposure and HLA in healthy donors. In the PCR, 60 Vbeta and 13 Jbeta primers were used. TCRdb keeps only in-frame clones here, not all; method: immunoSEQ multiplex PCR. This table holds about 170,000 clones, roughly 84% found once. Input material: PBMCs. These receptors came from a boy between 2 and 15 years old in good health and CMV-seronegative.

V and J are TRBV15 and TRBJ2-5; TRBD1 is a possible D gene (5 bases). CDR1 and CDR2 from the germline V gene are LNHNV and YYDKDF (reference sequence). The CDR3 has 11 residues. Trimming stripped 6 bases from V and 4 bases from J, with 6 bases between. DNA for the CDR3: TGTGCCACCAGTAGGGGAGAGACCCAGTACTTC. Protein: CATSRGETQYF.

The V and J genes are TRBV4-1 and TRBJ1-4; 9 positions match TRBD1. In germline, CDR1 is MGHRA, CDR2 YSYEKL. The CDR3 is made up of 17 amino acids. The V and J ends lost 6 bases and 0 bases, in that order; junction bases with no gene match: 8. The CDR3 spells CASSQPGQGTTNEKLFF. The CDR3 DNA sequence: TGCGCCAGCAGTCAGCCGGGACAGGGAACAACTAATGAAAAACTGTTTTTT.

This rearrangement joins TRBV6-5 to TRBJ2-7, with D tentatively TRBD1 (5 bases). Trimming removed 8 bases from V and 6 bases from J, with 14 bases in between. This CDR3 comprises 12 residues. CDR1 is MNHEY, CDR2 SVGAGI, per germline. CDR3 sequence: CASRPDKREQYF. The CDR3 region has the DNA TGTGCCAGCCGTCCGGACAAGCGCGAGCAGTACTTC.